This entry lists 5 T cell receptor beta chains sequenced from one sample in a study of a mutant IDH1 vaccine in newly diagnosed glioma. Only in-frame clones appear in the TCRdb table, and some are missing; sequencing was by immunoSEQ multiplex PCR. Of around 37,000 clones listed, approximately 92% are singletons. Time point: baseline, week 1 (first vaccination visit). The treatment was: pre-vaccination baseline after standard-of-care therapy. The sequences come from PBMCs, collected from a glioma patient treated with radiotherapy, temozolomide or both. Source of these receptors: a man aged 18 to 30 with glioma.

The V and J genes are TRBV25-1 and TRBJ1-1; no firm D call. V was clipped by 10 bases and J by 1 base, with 22 bases between them. The CDR3 is 16 amino acids. CDR1 is MGHDK and CDR2 is SYGVNS in the germline V gene. The CDR3 DNA sequence: TGTGCCACCCGACGGCCGGCTGTACGCTCGAACACTGAAGCTTTCTTT. Encoded protein: CATRRPAVRSNTEAFF.

This clone was recorded only once. This chain connects TRBV5-1 to TRBJ1-6; unclear D gene. Trimming removed 0 bases from V and 4 bases from J, with 8 bases in between. The CDR3 runs 15 residues. Germline V gene sequence: CDR1 SGHRS, CDR2 YFSETQ. The CDR3 nucleotides are TGCGCCAGCAGCTTGGGCAGGCCTTATAATTCACCCCTCCACTTT. This codes for CASSLGRPYNSPLHF.

V is TRBV7-9 and J is TRBJ2-7, with TRBD2 as a possible D gene (6 bases). The CDR3 totals 13 residues. Germline assignment: CDR1 SEHNR and CDR2 FQNEAQ (reference sequence). V was cut by 1 base and J by 7 bases, with 11 bases left in between. As DNA, the CDR3 is TGTGCCAGCAGCTTAGAGGGTGGGGGGGAGCAGTACTTC. Translated: CASSLEGGGEQYF.

This clone was picked up one time. The CDR3 DNA sequence: TGTGCCAGCAGCCCCACTAGCGGTTCTTCCATAACCTACGAGCAGTACTTC. This translates into CASSPTSGSSITYEQYF. This chain links TRBV7-2 with TRBJ2-7; 8 bases align to TRBD2. V shed 5 bases and J 2 bases; nucleotides not matched to a gene: 14. CDR3 length: 17 residues. Per the germline V gene, CDR1 is SGHTA and CDR2 is FQGNSA.

The chain combines TRBV7-2 with TRBJ2-1; TRBD1 is a possible D gene (6 bases). Germline CDR1 reads SGHTA; CDR2 reads FQGNSA. This CDR3 region has 15 residues. Trimming shortened V by 7 bases and J by 0 bases, and 13 bases separated the two germline ends. In DNA form, the CDR3 reads TGTGCCAGCATCCTCAGGGGAAGCTCCTACAATGAGCAGTTCTTC. This translates into CASILRGSSYNEQFF. The full variable domain, completed using reference TRBV7-2 and TRBJ2-1, is GAGVSQSPSNKVTEKGKDVELRCDPISGHTALYWYRQSLGQGLEFLIYFQGNSAPDKSGLPSDRFSAERTGGSVSTLTIQRTQQEDSAVYLCASILRGSSYNEQFFGPGTRLTVL.